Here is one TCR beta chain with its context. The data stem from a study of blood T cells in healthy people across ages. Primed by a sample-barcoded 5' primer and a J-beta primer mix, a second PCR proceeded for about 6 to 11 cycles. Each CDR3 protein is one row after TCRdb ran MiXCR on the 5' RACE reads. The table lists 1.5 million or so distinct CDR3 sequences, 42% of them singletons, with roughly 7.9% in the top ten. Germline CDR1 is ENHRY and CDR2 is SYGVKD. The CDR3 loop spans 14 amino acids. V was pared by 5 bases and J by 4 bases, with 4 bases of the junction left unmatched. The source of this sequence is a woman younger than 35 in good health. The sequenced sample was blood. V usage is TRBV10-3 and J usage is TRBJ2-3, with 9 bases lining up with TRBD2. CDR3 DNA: TGTGCCATCAGTCGACTAGCGGATGCAGATACGCAGTATTTT. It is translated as CAISRLADADTQYF.